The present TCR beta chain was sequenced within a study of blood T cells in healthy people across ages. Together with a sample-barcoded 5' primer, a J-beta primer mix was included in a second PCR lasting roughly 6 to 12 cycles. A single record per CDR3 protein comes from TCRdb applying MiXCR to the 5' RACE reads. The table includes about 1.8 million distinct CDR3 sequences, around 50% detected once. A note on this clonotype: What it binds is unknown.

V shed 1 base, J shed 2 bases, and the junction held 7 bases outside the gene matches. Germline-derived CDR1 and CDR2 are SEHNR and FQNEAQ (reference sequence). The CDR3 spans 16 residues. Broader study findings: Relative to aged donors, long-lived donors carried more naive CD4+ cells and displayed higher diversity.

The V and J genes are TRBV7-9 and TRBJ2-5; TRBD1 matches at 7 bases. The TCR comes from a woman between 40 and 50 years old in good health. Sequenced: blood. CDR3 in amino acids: CASSLVWTGSQETQYF. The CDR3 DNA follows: TGTGCCAGCAGCTTAGTCTGGACAGGTTCACAAGAGACCCAGTACTTC. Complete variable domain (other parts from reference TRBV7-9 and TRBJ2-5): DTGVSQNPRHKITKRGQNVTFRCDPISEHNRLYWYRQTLGQGPEFLTYFQNEAQLEKSRLLSDRFSAERPKGSFSTLEIQRTEQGDSAMYLCASSLVWTGSQETQYFGPGTRLLVL.